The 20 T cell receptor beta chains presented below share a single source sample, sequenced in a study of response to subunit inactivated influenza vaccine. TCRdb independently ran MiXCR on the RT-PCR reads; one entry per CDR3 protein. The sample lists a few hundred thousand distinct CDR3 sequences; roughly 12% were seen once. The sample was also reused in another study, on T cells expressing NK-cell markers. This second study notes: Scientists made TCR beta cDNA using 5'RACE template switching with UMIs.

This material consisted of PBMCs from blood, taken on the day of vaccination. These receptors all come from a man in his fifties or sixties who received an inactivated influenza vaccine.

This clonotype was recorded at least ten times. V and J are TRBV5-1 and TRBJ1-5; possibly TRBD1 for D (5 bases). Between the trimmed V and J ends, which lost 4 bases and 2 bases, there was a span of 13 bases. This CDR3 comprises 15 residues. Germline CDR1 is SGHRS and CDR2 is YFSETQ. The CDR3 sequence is CASSQSGQGNQPQHF. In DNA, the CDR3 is TGCGCCAGCAGCCAGTCAGGACAAGGCAATCAGCCCCAGCATTTT.

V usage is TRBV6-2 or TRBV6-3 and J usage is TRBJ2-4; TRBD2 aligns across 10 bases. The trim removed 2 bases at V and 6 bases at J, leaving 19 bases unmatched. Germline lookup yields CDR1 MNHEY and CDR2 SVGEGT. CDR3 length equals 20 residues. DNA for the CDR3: TGTGCCAGCAGTTACCGGGTAGCGGGAGGCCACAACCATCGGGCAAACATTCAGTACTTC. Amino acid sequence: CASSYRVAGGHNHRANIQYF.

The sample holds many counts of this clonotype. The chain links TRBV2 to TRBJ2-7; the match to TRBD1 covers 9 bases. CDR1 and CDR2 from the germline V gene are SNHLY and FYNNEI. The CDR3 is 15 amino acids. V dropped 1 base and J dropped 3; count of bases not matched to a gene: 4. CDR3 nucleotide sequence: TGTGCCAGCAGTGAAGGGGCGACAGGGGGCTACGAGCAGTACTTC. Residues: CASSEGATGGYEQYF. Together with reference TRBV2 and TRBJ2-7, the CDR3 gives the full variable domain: EPEVTQTPSHQVTQMGQEVILRCVPISNHLYFYWYRQILGQKVEFLVSFYNNEISEKSEIFDDQFSVERPDGSNFTLKIRSTKLEDSAMYFCASSEGATGGYEQYFGPGTRLTVT.

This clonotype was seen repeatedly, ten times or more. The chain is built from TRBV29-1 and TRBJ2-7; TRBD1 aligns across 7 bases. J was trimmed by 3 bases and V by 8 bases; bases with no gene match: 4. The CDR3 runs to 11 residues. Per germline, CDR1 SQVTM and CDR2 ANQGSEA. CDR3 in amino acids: CSIGQDYEQYF. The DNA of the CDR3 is TGCAGCATTGGACAGGACTACGAGCAGTACTTC.

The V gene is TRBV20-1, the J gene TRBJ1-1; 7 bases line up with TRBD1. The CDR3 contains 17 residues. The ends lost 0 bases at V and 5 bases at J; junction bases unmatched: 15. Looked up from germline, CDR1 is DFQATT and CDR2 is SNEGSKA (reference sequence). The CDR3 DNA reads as TGCAGTGCTAGAGATCTGAGGGGGCGAGGAGGGAGTACTGAAGCTTTCTTT. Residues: CSARDLRGRGGSTEAFF.

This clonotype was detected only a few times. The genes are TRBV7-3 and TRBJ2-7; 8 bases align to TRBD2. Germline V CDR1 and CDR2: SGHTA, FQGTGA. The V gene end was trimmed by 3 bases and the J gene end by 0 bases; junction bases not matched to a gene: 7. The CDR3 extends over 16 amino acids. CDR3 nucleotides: TGTGCCAGCAGCTTGACTAGCGCTAGTAGCTCCTACGAGCAGTACTTC. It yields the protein CASSLTSASSSYEQYF.

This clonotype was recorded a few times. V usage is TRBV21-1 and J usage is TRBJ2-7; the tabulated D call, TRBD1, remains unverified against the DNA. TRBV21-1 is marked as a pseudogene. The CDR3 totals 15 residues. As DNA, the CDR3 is TGTGCCAGCAAAGAGGGAAGCGACAGTTACTACGAGCAGTACTTC. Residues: CASKEGSDSYYEQYF.

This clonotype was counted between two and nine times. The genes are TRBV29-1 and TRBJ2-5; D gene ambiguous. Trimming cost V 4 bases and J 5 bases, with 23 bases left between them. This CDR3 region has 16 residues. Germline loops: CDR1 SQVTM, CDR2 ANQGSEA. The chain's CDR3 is CSVVSFATHEGETQYF. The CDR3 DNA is TGCAGCGTTGTAAGCTTCGCCACCCACGAAGGGGAGACCCAGTACTTC.

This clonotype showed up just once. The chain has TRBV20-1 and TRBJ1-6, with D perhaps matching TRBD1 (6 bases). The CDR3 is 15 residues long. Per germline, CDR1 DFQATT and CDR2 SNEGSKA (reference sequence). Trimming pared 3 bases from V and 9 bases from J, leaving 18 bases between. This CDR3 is CSARWDYGTSSPLHF. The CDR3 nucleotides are TGCAGTGCTAGGTGGGATTACGGGACATCTTCACCCCTCCACTTT.

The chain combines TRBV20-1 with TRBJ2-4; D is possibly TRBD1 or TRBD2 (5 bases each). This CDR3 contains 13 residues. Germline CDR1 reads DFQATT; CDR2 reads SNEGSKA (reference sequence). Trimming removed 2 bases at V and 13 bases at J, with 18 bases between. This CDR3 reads CSARWGKAALQYF. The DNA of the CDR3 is TGCAGTGCTAGATGGGGGAAAGCGGCCTTGCAGTACTTC.

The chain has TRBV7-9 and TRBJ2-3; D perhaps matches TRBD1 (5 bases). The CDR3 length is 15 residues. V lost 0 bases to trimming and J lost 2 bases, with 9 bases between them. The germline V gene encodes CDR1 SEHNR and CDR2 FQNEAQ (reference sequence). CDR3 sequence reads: CASSLAVTDTDTQYF. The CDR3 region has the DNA TGTGCCAGCAGCTTAGCGGTGACAGACACAGATACGCAGTATTTT.

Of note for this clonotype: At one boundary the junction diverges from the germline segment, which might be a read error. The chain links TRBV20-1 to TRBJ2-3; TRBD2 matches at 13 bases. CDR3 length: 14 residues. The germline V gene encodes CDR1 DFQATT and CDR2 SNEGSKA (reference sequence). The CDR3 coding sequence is TGCAGTGTTAGACTAGCGGGGGGATCAGATACGCAGTATTTT. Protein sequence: CSVRLAGGSDTQYF.

The CDR3 DNA sequence: TGTGCCAGCAGCCAAGAAGGGCCGGACCCAAACAATGAGCAGTTCTTC. Residues: CASSQEGPDPNNEQFF. This rearrangement joins TRBV3-1 to TRBJ2-1; D is undetermined. V was pared by 0 bases and J by 5 bases, with 14 bases between. This CDR3 spans 16 amino acids. CDR1 is LGHDT, CDR2 YNNKEL, per germline (reference sequence).

CDR3 sequence reads: CASSQGLAGGPLETQYF. The CDR3 bases are TGTGCCAGCAGTCAGGGACTAGCGGGAGGGCCATTAGAGACCCAGTACTTC. The J gene is TRBJ2-5, the V gene TRBV12-3 or TRBV12-4; 16 bases align to TRBD2. J gave up 4 bases and V 5 bases, and 7 bases lay outside the gene matches. CDR3 length: 17 amino acids.

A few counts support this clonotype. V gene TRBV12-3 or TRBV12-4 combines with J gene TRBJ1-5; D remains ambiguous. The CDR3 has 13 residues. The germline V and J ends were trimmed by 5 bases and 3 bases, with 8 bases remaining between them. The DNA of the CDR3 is TGTGCCAGCAGTATGTCGCACAATCAGCCCCAGCATTTT. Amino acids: CASSMSHNQPQHF.

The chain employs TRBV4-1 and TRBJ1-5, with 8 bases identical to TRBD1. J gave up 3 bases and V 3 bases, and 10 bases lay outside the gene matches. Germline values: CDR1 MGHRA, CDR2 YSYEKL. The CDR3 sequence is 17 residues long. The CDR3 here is CASSQGPDRALNQPQHF. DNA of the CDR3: TGCGCCAGCAGCCAGGGACCGGACAGGGCCCTCAATCAGCCCCAGCATTTT.

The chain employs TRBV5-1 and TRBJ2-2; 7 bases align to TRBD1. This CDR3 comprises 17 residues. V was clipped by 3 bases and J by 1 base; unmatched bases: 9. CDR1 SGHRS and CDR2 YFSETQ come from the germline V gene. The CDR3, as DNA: TGCGCCAGCAGCTCTAACAGGGGTTGGATGAACACCGGGGAGCTGTTTTTT. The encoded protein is CASSSNRGWMNTGELFF. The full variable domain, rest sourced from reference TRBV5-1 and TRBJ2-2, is KAGVTQTPRYLIKTRGQQVTLSCSPISGHRSVSWYQQTPGQGLQFLFEYFSETQRNKGNFPGRFSGRQFSNSRSEMNVSTLELGDSALYLCASSSNRGWMNTGELFFGEGSRLTVL.

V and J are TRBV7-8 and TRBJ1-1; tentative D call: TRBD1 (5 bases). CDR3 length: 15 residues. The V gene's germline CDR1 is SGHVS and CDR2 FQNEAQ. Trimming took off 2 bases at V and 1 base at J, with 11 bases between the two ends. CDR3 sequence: CASSLFWGGNTEAFF. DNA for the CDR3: TGTGCCAGCAGCTTATTTTGGGGGGGGAACACTGAAGCTTTCTTT.

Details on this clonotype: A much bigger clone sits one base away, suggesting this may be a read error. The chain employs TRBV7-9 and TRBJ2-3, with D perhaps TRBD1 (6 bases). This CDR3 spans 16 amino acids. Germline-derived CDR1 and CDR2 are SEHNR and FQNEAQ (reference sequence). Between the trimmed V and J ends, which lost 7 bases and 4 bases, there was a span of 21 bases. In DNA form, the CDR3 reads TGTGCCAGCATCCCCGCGAGGGGGATACTGGCAGATACGCAGTATTTT. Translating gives CASIPARGILADTQYF.

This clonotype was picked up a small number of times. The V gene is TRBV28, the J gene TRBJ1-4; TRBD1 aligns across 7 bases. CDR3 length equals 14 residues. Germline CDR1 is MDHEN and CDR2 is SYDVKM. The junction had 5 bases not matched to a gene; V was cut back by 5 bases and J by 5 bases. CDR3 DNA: TGTGCCAGCAGTCCAAGGACAGGAAATGAAAAACTGTTTTTT. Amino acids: CASSPRTGNEKLFF.